This T cell receptor (beta chain) was sequenced during a study of blood T cell repertoires in COVID-19. For the study at large: Specimens from acute and convalescent COVID-19 originated in the United States, Italy and Spain. PBMCs, B-cell-depleted T cells, or T cells were the source of the cDNA or gDNA that made up the material.

Study processing details: Amplification with reference gene primers provided the estimates of nucleated cell counts. Using immunoSEQ multiplex PCR, the repertoire was profiled, and TCRdb retains in-frame clones only, with some absent. That table gives V, J and clone size, and the DNA gave D and trimming. The sample holds 280,000 or so clones, roughly 87% seen once. The CDR3 loop spans 13 amino acids. This chain links TRBV21-1 with TRBJ2-3; the table's D call of TRBD1 was not tested on the DNA. TRBV21-1 is tagged as a pseudogene. What was sequenced was peripheral blood. The clonotype originates from a man aged 18 to 35 with active or convalescent COVID-19. The CDR3: CAIRTGGLDTQYF. The CDR3, as DNA: TGTGCCATCCGGACAGGGGGCTTGGATACGCAGTATTTT.